A single sample gave rise to the 31 T cell receptor beta chains below, sequenced in a study of lymphopenia after photon versus proton radiotherapy. TCRdb keeps only in-frame clones here, not all; method: immunoSEQ multiplex PCR. Of about 58,000 clones in the sample, about four fifths were seen once. The input for sequencing was peripheral blood, taken from a patient treated with proton-based radiotherapy. The receptors here all came from a man aged 60 to 69 with pancreatic cancer.

V and J are TRBV5-1 and TRBJ2-1, with TRBD2 matching over 11 bases. The CDR3 runs 15 residues. Per the germline V gene, CDR1 is SGHRS and CDR2 is YFSETQ. J was trimmed by 10 bases and V by 4 bases; bases with no gene match: 10. This CDR3 reads CASSPDSGRVGEQFF. In DNA, the CDR3 is TGCGCCAGCAGCCCTGATAGCGGGAGGGTAGGGGAGCAGTTCTTC.

CDR3 residues: CASSADSWGAGIQYF. Here the CDR3 DNA reads TGTGCCAGCAGTGCCGACAGTTGGGGGGCAGGCATTCAGTACTTC. The V gene is TRBV6-1, the J gene TRBJ2-4; D may be TRBD1 or TRBD2 (6 bases each). Between the trimmed V and J ends, which lost 4 bases and 9 bases, there was a span of 19 bases. CDR1 and CDR2 from the germline V gene are MNHNS and SASEGT. This CDR3 is built from 15 residues.

The V and J genes are TRBV7-9 and TRBJ2-1; D gene unclear. Germline values: CDR1 SEHNR, CDR2 FQNEAQ (reference sequence). The germline V and J ends were trimmed by 5 bases and 0 bases, with 11 bases remaining between them. The CDR3 has 15 amino acids. DNA of the CDR3: TGTGCCAGCAGCCCAGACGGCGGCTCCTACAATGAGCAGTTCTTC. Translating it yields CASSPDGGSYNEQFF.

This clone was found a few times. This chain connects TRBV4-2 to TRBJ1-1; a possible D gene is TRBD1 (5 bases). Germline V CDR1 and CDR2: LGHNA, YNFKEQ. The CDR3 length is 16 residues. Trimming took 7 bases from V and 0 from J, leaving 18 bases between them. The CDR3 DNA sequence: TGTGCCAGCACCCGTCGCGCGGGGGAGTTGAACACTGAAGCTTTCTTT. It yields the protein CASTRRAGELNTEAFF.

The chain combines TRBV29-1 with TRBJ2-5; TRBD2 matches 9 bases. The CDR3 is 14 residues long. The V gene end was trimmed by 6 bases and the J gene end by 5 bases; junction bases not matched to a gene: 10. Germline-derived CDR1 and CDR2 are SQVTM and ANQGSEA. CDR3 residues: CSVPLAGVTETQYF. The CDR3 nucleotides read TGCAGCGTCCCCTTAGCGGGAGTAACTGAGACCCAGTACTTC. Combining the CDR3 with reference TRBV29-1 and TRBJ2-5 gives the whole variable domain SAVISQKPSRDICQRGTSLTIQCQVDSQVTMMFWYRQQPGQSLTLIATANQGSEATYESGFVIDKFPISRPNLTFSTLTVSNMSPEDSSIYLCSVPLAGVTETQYFGPGTRLLVL.

The V and J genes are TRBV7-2 and TRBJ2-1; 7 bases are shared with TRBD2. V shed 4 bases and J 7 bases; nucleotides not matched to a gene: 10. Germline-derived CDR1 and CDR2 are SGHTA and FQGNSA. This CDR3 has 15 residues. The CDR3 sequence is CASSSRGAGLNEQFF. CDR3 nucleotide sequence: TGTGCCAGCAGCTCCAGAGGAGCGGGACTTAATGAGCAGTTCTTC.

The J gene is TRBJ2-7, the V gene TRBV25-1, with 9 bases that match TRBD1. Trimming removed 4 bases from V and 0 bases from J; junction bases left unmatched: 1. Germline lookup yields CDR1 MGHDK and CDR2 SYGVNS. CDR3 length equals 14 residues. The CDR3, as DNA: TGTGCCAGCAGTGCGGGACAGGGCTCCTACGAGCAGTACTTC. Translation: CASSAGQGSYEQYF.

The CDR3 DNA follows: TGTGCCAGCAGTTATACACTCACCCTAAGGACAGGGACCGAGGAAACCTACGAGCAGTACTTC. Protein: CASSYTLTLRTGTEETYEQYF. V gene TRBV28 combines with J gene TRBJ2-7; TRBD1 matches 8 bases. CDR1 is MDHEN and CDR2 is SYDVKM in the germline V gene. The CDR3 has 21 residues. V lost 4 bases, J lost 2 bases, and 25 bases stayed unmatched.

The V and J genes are TRBV27 and TRBJ2-3, with D perhaps matching TRBD2 (5 bases). The length of the CDR3 is 15 residues. V dropped 2 bases and J dropped 2 bases, with 11 bases sitting between them. Germline V gene data show CDR1 as MNHEY and CDR2 as SMNVEV (reference sequence). This CDR3 reads CASSLLARNTDTQYF. The CDR3 region has the DNA TGTGCCAGCAGTTTACTAGCCAGGAACACAGATACGCAGTATTTT.

Only one count was recorded for this clone. The chain carries TRBV7-2 and TRBJ2-7; no clear D. Germline V CDR1 and CDR2: SGHTA, FQGNSA. This CDR3 comprises 13 residues. V was pared by 3 bases and J by 0 bases, with 6 bases between. As DNA, the CDR3 is TGTGCCAGCAGCTTCGGCGGCTCCTACGAGCAGTACTTC. Its protein product is CASSFGGSYEQYF.

The chain has TRBV11-2 and TRBJ1-4; 9 bases are shared with TRBD1. This CDR3 contains 15 residues. The trim removed 6 bases at V and 6 bases at J, leaving 8 bases unmatched. Germline CDR1 is SGHAT and CDR2 is FQNNGV. In DNA, the CDR3 is TGTGCCAGCAGTCCTGGACAGGGGATTCATGAAAAACTGTTTTTT. Protein: CASSPGQGIHEKLFF.

The CDR3 region is CASREGQTYYGYTF. The CDR3 coding sequence is TGTGCCAGCAGAGAGGGACAGACTTACTATGGCTACACCTTC. J is TRBJ1-2 and V is TRBV28; TRBD1 matches 7 bases. This CDR3 has 14 amino acids. CDR1 MDHEN and CDR2 SYDVKM come from the germline V gene. Trimming cost V 6 bases and J 3 bases; bases outside gene matches: 7.

The chain carries TRBV19 and TRBJ2-3; D gene uncertain. Germline CDR1 LNHDA, CDR2 SQIVND (reference sequence). The CDR3 length is 13 residues. V shed 5 bases and J shed 2 bases, with 8 bases lying between them. Here the CDR3 reads CASSLQVTDTQYF. DNA of the CDR3: TGTGCCAGTAGTCTCCAAGTCACAGATACGCAGTATTTT.

The chain uses TRBV5-6 and TRBJ2-4, with D uncertain. Trimming stripped 4 bases from V and 0 bases from J, with 14 bases between. Per germline, CDR1 SGHDT and CDR2 YYEEEE. The CDR3 length is 16 residues. CDR3 bases: TGTGCCAGCAGCAACCGGATCCAACTAGCCAAAAACATTCAGTACTTC. It is translated as CASSNRIQLAKNIQYF.

The chain carries TRBV6-1 and TRBJ2-7, with D unresolved. The V gene lost 0 bases and the J gene lost 2 bases, with 8 bases spanning the gap. This CDR3 has 14 amino acids. The germline V gene has CDR1 MNHNS and CDR2 SASEGT. CDR3 amino acids: CASSEAFGTYEQYF. In DNA, the CDR3 is TGTGCCAGCAGTGAAGCGTTCGGCACCTACGAGCAGTACTTC.

This sequence joins TRBV6-5 and TRBJ2-5, with D perhaps TRBD1 or TRBD2 (5 bases each). The CDR3 has 15 amino acids. Germline V gene sequence: CDR1 MNHEY, CDR2 SVGAGI. Deletions cut 2 bases from V and 9 bases from J, with 19 bases between. This CDR3 reads CASSYAAVGDPSQYF. In DNA form, the CDR3 reads TGTGCCAGCAGTTACGCTGCGGTTGGGGACCCCTCCCAGTACTTC.

CDR3 in amino acids: CASTTGGTSYTF. Here the CDR3 DNA reads TGTGCCAGCACCACTGGGGGGACATCTTACACCTTC. The genes are TRBV28 and TRBJ1-2; tentative D call: TRBD1 (6 bases). V was shortened by 7 bases and J by 11 bases, with 17 bases between the two germline ends. Germline V gene lookup returns CDR1 MDHEN and CDR2 SYDVKM. The CDR3 totals 12 residues.

The chain joins TRBV4-1 to TRBJ1-3; D is uncertain. The CDR3 is 16 amino acids. V was clipped by 1 base and J by 0 bases, with 10 bases between them. Germline CDR1 and CDR2: MGHRA and YSYEKL. This chain's CDR3 is CASSQGPADSGNTIYF. In nucleotides, the CDR3 is TGCGCCAGCAGCCAAGGGCCAGCCGACTCTGGAAACACCATATATTTT.

This clone was seen more than once but under ten times. The chain couples TRBV10-3 to TRBJ2-2; D might be TRBD2 (7 bases). The germline gives CDR1 ENHRY, CDR2 SYGVKD. Between the trimmed V and J ends, which lost 6 bases and 0 bases, there was a span of 14 bases. The CDR3 loop spans 16 amino acids. CDR3 bases: TGTGCCATCAGACCTCGGGGGGCGGCGAACACCGGGGAGCTGTTTTTT. Translation gives CAIRPRGAANTGELFF.

The chain employs TRBV29-1 and TRBJ2-7; D call uncertain. Germline V gives CDR1 SQVTM, CDR2 ANQGSEA. This CDR3 spans 12 amino acids. V lost 3 bases and J lost 6, with 12 bases in between. CDR3 protein: CSVDIMGGEQYF. The DNA for the CDR3 is TGCAGCGTTGATATTATGGGTGGCGAGCAGTACTTC.

V gene TRBV7-2 combines with J gene TRBJ2-7; D is ambiguous. Per germline, CDR1 SGHTA and CDR2 FQGNSA. Trimming removed 0 bases from V and 3 bases from J, with 3 bases in between. This CDR3 has 12 residues. This CDR3 reads CASSLAYYEQYF. The CDR3 nucleotides read TGTGCCAGCAGCTTAGCCTACTACGAGCAGTACTTC.

The V gene is TRBV7-2, the J gene TRBJ2-2; 10 bases are a match to TRBD2. With V trimmed by 5 bases and J by 7 bases, 7 bases remained unmatched. The CDR3 consists of 15 residues. The germline V gene encodes CDR1 SGHTA and CDR2 FQGNSA. The CDR3 DNA reads TGTGCCAGCAGCCCCCGGTCTAGCGGGAGCGGGGAGCTGTTTTTT. Its protein is CASSPRSSGSGELFF.

In its sample, this clone was seen a few times. The chain is built from TRBV10-3 and TRBJ1-2; no reliable D call. Deletions cut 3 bases from V and 3 bases from J, with 8 bases between. The V gene's germline CDR1 is ENHRY and CDR2 SYGVKD. The CDR3 runs 13 residues. CDR3 coding DNA: TGTGCCATCAGTGATAGGGCCTACTATGGCTACACCTTC. Translated: CAISDRAYYGYTF.

V usage is TRBV9 and J usage is TRBJ2-7, with 9 bases identical to TRBD2. CDR1 is SGDLS and CDR2 is YYNGEE in the germline V gene. After removal of 3 bases from V and 4 bases from J, the junction contained 8 bases not matched to a gene. The CDR3 has 15 amino acids. The CDR3 reads CASSATGLAGYEQYF. DNA of the CDR3: TGTGCCAGCAGCGCGACGGGGCTAGCGGGATACGAGCAGTACTTC.

CDR3 in amino acids: CASSEVQGVSPLHF. CDR3 coding DNA: TGTGCCAGCAGTGAAGTACAGGGAGTTTCACCCCTCCACTTT. The chain employs TRBV6-1 and TRBJ1-6; maybe TRBD1 (6 bases). Germline-derived CDR1 and CDR2 are MNHNS and SASEGT. The ends were cut back, 1 base at V and 9 bases at J, with 10 bases in the middle. This CDR3 has 14 amino acids.

The chain couples TRBV6-5 to TRBJ1-1; tentative D call: TRBD1 (5 bases). The germline CDR1 and CDR2 sequences are MNHEY and SVGAGI. This CDR3 is 14 amino acids long. Trimming shortened V by 6 bases and J by 1 base, and 12 bases separated the two germline ends. CDR3 in DNA: TGTGCCAGCAGGGGAGGGACGGAGAACACTGAAGCTTTCTTT. Translation: CASRGGTENTEAFF.

The chain carries TRBV7-6 and TRBJ2-1; 11 nucleotides match TRBD2. V dropped 8 bases and J dropped 4; count of bases not matched to a gene: 7. The CDR3 is made up of 15 amino acids. CDR1 SGHVS and CDR2 FNYEAQ come from the germline V gene. The CDR3 DNA sequence: TGTGCCAGCGGGCCACTAGCGGGAGCGTACAATGAGCAGTTCTTC. Encoded protein: CASGPLAGAYNEQFF.

This chain joins TRBV7-3 and TRBJ2-3; D is possibly TRBD2 (5 bases). The CDR3 consists of 16 residues. CDR1 is SGHTA and CDR2 is FQGTGA in the germline V gene. The germline V and J ends were trimmed by 5 bases and 5 bases, with 20 bases remaining between them. The CDR3 nucleotides are TGTGCCAGCAGCCCAATCGGAAGAATCAGCGGAGATACGCAGTATTTT. Translating it yields CASSPIGRISGDTQYF.

The gene calls are TRBV2 and TRBJ1-1; unclear D gene. The V end lost 5 bases, the J end lost 1 base, and 11 bases lay between the germline ends. The length of the CDR3 is 14 residues. Looked up from germline, CDR1 is SNHLY and CDR2 is FYNNEI. The CDR3 spells CASSILIENTEAFF. CDR3 nucleotide sequence: TGTGCCAGCAGTATTCTTATAGAGAACACTGAAGCTTTCTTT.

The chain joins TRBV27 to TRBJ1-2; no reliable D call. V lost 3 bases and J lost 8, with 16 bases in between. CDR1 MNHEY and CDR2 SMNVEV come from the germline V gene (reference sequence). The CDR3 runs 14 residues. In nucleotides, the CDR3 is TGTGCCAGCAGTTTCCTGGACGGGCGTAAGGGCTACACCTTC. It translates to CASSFLDGRKGYTF.

CDR3 loop: CASSFQRTGELFF. The CDR3 DNA reads TGCGCCAGCAGCTTCCAGCGCACCGGGGAGCTGTTTTTT. The rearrangement uses TRBV5-1 and TRBJ2-2; D ambiguous. The CDR3 loop spans 13 amino acids. V dropped 2 bases and J dropped 4 bases, with 6 bases sitting between them. Germline V gene data show CDR1 as SGHRS and CDR2 as YFSETQ.